The 5 T cell receptor beta chains below all came from one sample that was sequenced in a study of CD8+ T cells in alopecia areata. Cells from pooled cutaneous lymph nodes were sorted by CD4, CD8alpha, NKG2D, NKG2ACE and other markers. The sequencing template was cDNA reverse transcribed from extracted RNA. Sequencing was performed with immunoSEQ multiplex PCR; in TCRdb, only in-frame clones are kept and a portion is missing. Captured here are roughly 260,000 clones, none seen once; the top ten comprise more than 1%. Material for sequencing was CD4+ T cells sorted from a lymph node. These receptors came from a C3H/HeJ mouse with alopecia areata. The MHC haplotype of the strain is H2-k.

Comment on this clone: Gene labels here are mouse ones. The CDR3 end lies 4 residues beyond the end of the read and is filled in from the germline J gene. The rearrangement uses TRBV5 and TRBJ2-3; TRBD2 matches 9 bases. The germline V gene encodes CDR1 LGHNA and CDR2 YNLKQL (reference sequence). The V segment lost 1 base and the J segment 0 bases; nucleotides outside the gene matches: 2. The CDR3 is 16 amino acids. CDR3: CASSQVWGGSAETLYF. The sequenced CDR3 bases are TGTGCCAGCAGCCAAGTCTGGGGGGGTAGTGCAGAA.

This clone was found a few times. Genes and germline are mouse. From the germline J gene comes the end of the CDR3, since the read stops 4 residues before it. The chain employs TRBV13-1 and TRBJ2-5; 8 nucleotides line up with TRBD2. Unmatched junction bases numbered 4, after V lost 1 base and J lost 3 bases. Germline V lookup: CDR1 NSHNY, CDR2 SYGAGN. This CDR3 is built from 15 residues. Partial CDR3 DNA: TGTGCCAGCAGTGATCGCTGGGGGGCTCAAGAC. Protein: CASSDRWGAQD. The complete CDR3 protein is CASSDRWGAQDTQYF.

About this clone: Genes and germline are mouse. Read sequence stops 4 residues before the CDR3 end, and the germline J gene provides the missing end. This sequence joins TRBV1 and TRBJ2-3, with 10 bases identical to TRBD2. The CDR3 loop spans 16 amino acids. V gave up 3 bases and J gave up 0 bases; unmatched junction bases: 3. Germline CDR1 reads NSQYPW; CDR2 reads LRSPGD (reference sequence). CDR3 amino acids: CTCSAWGGPSAETLYF. CDR3 bases read: TGCACCTGCAGTGCCTGGGGGGGCCCTAGTGCAGAA.

With respect to this clone: Germline and genes here are mouse. The read falls 4 residues short of the CDR3 end, and the missing part is taken from the germline J gene. V and J are TRBV5 and TRBJ1-2; maybe TRBD1 (6 bases). The V end lost 2 bases, the J end lost 0 bases, and 13 bases lay between the germline ends. The CDR3 covers 16 residues. Germline CDR1 and CDR2: LGHNA and YNLKQL (reference sequence). CDR3 loop: CASSQNPTGANSDYTF. The DNA read from the CDR3 is TGTGCCAGCAGCCAAAATCCGACAGGTGCAAACTCC.

This clone was detected only a few times. Gene and germline names: mouse. CDR3 sequence reads: CASSLGQINQDTQYF. The sequenced part of the CDR3 DNA is TGTGCCAGCAGCCTCGGACAGATTAACCAAGAC. This chain uses TRBV5 with TRBJ2-5, with TRBD1 as a possible D gene (6 bases). The read halts 4 residues ahead of the CDR3 end, with the missing end drawn from the germline J gene. CDR3 length: 15 amino acids. Germline CDR1 LGHNA, CDR2 YNLKQL (reference sequence). The germline V and J ends were trimmed by 4 bases and 0 bases, with 11 bases remaining between them.